These 24 T cell receptor beta chains share one sample of origin, sequenced in a study of T cell clones after liver transplantation. TCRdb's copy holds only in-frame clones and misses some; the assay was immunoSEQ multiplex PCR. Of over 100,000 clones listed, approximately 78% were seen once; the top ten hold 0.8% to 1%. This sample comprised CD4+ T cells from blood, obtained before liver transplant. These receptors all stem from a human donor who received a liver transplant.

V usage is TRBV5-4 and J usage is TRBJ2-6, with D hard to call. Germline CDR1 and CDR2: SGHNT and YYREEE (reference sequence). This CDR3 contains 16 residues. Trimming took 2 bases from V and 0 from J, leaving 9 bases between them. The DNA of the CDR3 is TGTGCCAGCAGCTTTGGCGGAGACTCTGGGGCCAACGTCCTGACTTTC. This gives the protein CASSFGGDSGANVLTF.

V is TRBV29-1 and J is TRBJ1-1; D is unclear. The germline gives CDR1 SQVTM, CDR2 ANQGSEA. Trimming left V 4 bases short and J 5 bases short, with 8 bases between. CDR3 length: 11 residues. The CDR3 here is CSVAERTEAFF. The CDR3 DNA reads as TGCAGCGTTGCAGAAAGAACTGAAGCTTTCTTT.

This rearrangement joins TRBV28 to TRBJ1-1; 10 bases match TRBD1. Per the germline V gene, CDR1 is MDHEN and CDR2 is SYDVKM. This CDR3 has 15 residues. The ends lost 2 bases at V and 6 bases at J; junction bases unmatched: 6. CDR3 residues: CASSLGGQGVAEAFF. The CDR3 nucleotides are TGTGCCAGCAGTTTAGGAGGACAGGGGGTCGCTGAAGCTTTCTTT. The variable domain in full, completed from reference TRBV28 and TRBJ1-1, reads DVKVTQSSRYLVKRTGEKVFLECVQDMDHENMFWYRQDPGLGLRLIYFSYDVKMKEKGDIPEGYSVSREKKERFSLILESASTNQTSMYLCASSLGGQGVAEAFFGQGTRLTVV.

The chain links TRBV5-4 to TRBJ2-2; TRBD2 aligns across 12 bases. V trimming: 4 bases; J trimming: 4 bases; junction bases outside the gene matches: 5. CDR1 is SGHNT, CDR2 YYREEE, per germline (reference sequence). CDR3 size: 16 residues. CDR3 in DNA: TGTGCCAGCAGCCTTGGACTAGCGGGATCCACCGGGGAGCTGTTTTTT. It is translated as CASSLGLAGSTGELFF. The whole variable domain, filled in from reference TRBV5-4 and TRBJ2-2, reads ETGVTQSPTHLIKTRGQQVTLRCSSQSGHNTVSWYQQALGQGPQFIFQYYREEENGRGNFPPRFSGLQFPNYSSELNVNALELDDSALYLCASSLGLAGSTGELFFGEGSRLTVL.

The V gene is TRBV9, the J gene TRBJ1-4; maybe TRBD1 (6 bases). Trimming removed 2 bases at V and 8 bases at J, with 16 bases between. The CDR3 totals 15 residues. Germline V gene sequence: CDR1 SGDLS, CDR2 YYNGEE. CDR3: CASSVGGRGGEKLFF. DNA of the CDR3: TGTGCCAGCAGCGTTGGGGGCCGGGGCGGCGAAAAACTGTTTTTT.

The chain links TRBV15 to TRBJ1-2, with D possibly TRBD1 on 5 matching bases. Germline CDR1 is LNHNV and CDR2 is YYDKDF (reference sequence). The ends were cut back, 1 base at V and 0 bases at J, with 9 bases in the middle. There are 15 residues in the CDR3. The CDR3 region has the DNA TGTGCCACCAGCAGAGGGGGCGCCTCTAACTATGGCTACACCTTC. Amino acids: CATSRGGASNYGYTF.

This chain joins TRBV10-3 and TRBJ1-2; 7 positions agree with TRBD1. This CDR3 has 12 residues. V lost 6 bases, J lost 4 bases, and 2 bases stayed unmatched. Per the germline V gene, CDR1 is ENHRY and CDR2 is SYGVKD. CDR3 residues: CAIRRDSYGYTF. DNA for the CDR3: TGTGCCATCAGGCGGGACAGCTATGGCTACACCTTC.

The V and J genes are TRBV28 and TRBJ2-5, with 8 bases that match TRBD2. Looked up from germline, CDR1 is MDHEN and CDR2 is SYDVKM. This CDR3 has 14 residues. V lost 4 bases and J lost 7; bases outside the gene matches: 8. The CDR3 here is CASSSPGLDGTQYF. The DNA for the CDR3 is TGTGCCAGCAGTTCTCCGGGACTAGACGGGACCCAGTACTTC.

Notes on this clone: Other DNA sequences in this sample translate to the same CDR3. This rearrangement joins TRBV29-1 to TRBJ2-6; D is ambiguous. Trimming stripped 4 bases from V and 1 base from J, with 5 bases between. The CDR3 has 13 residues. Germline V lookup: CDR1 SQVTM, CDR2 ANQGSEA. The CDR3 region is CSVAGSGANVLTF. The CDR3 nucleotides are TGCAGCGTTGCTGGATCTGGGGCCAACGTCCTGACTTTC. The complete variable domain, with remaining parts taken from reference TRBV29-1 and TRBJ2-6, reads SAVISQKPSRDICQRGTSLTIQCQVDSQVTMMFWYRQQPGQSLTLIATANQGSEATYESGFVIDKFPISRPNLTFSTLTVSNMSPEDSSIYLCSVAGSGANVLTFGAGSRLTVL.

The V call is TRBV19, the J call TRBJ1-2; a weak D match, TRBD1 (5 bases). Germline V gives CDR1 LNHDA, CDR2 SQIVND (reference sequence). Trimming removed 4 bases at V and 5 bases at J, with 20 bases between. This CDR3 is built from 16 residues. The CDR3 DNA sequence: TGTGCCAGTAGTAGGCCTGAACAGGCACTAAATTATGGCTACACCTTC. Its translation is CASSRPEQALNYGYTF.

The V gene is TRBV30, the J gene TRBJ2-7; D is uncertain. With 0 bases removed from V and 5 bases from J, the gap between germline ends came to 8 bases. The length of the CDR3 is 12 residues. Germline V gives CDR1 GTSNPN, CDR2 SVGIG (reference sequence). CDR3 bases: TGTGCCTGGAGTGTTGTCCATCACGAGCAGTACTTC. Residues: CAWSVVHHEQYF.

This chain links TRBV25-1 with TRBJ1-6; TRBD1 matches at 10 bases. The CDR3 has 16 amino acids. V lost 6 bases to trimming and J lost 0 bases; unmatched junction nucleotides: 2. Germline V lookup: CDR1 MGHDK, CDR2 SYGVNS. The CDR3 spells CASRRDRGSYNSPLHF. The CDR3, as DNA: TGTGCCAGCAGAAGGGACAGGGGCTCCTATAATTCACCCCTCCACTTT.

The V gene is TRBV7-2, the J gene TRBJ2-1, with a tentative D call TRBD1 (6 bases). Trimming shortened V by 4 bases and J by 7 bases, and 11 bases separated the two germline ends. Germline values: CDR1 SGHTA, CDR2 FQGNSA. The CDR3 runs 13 residues. The CDR3 protein is CASSYSRGNEQFF. The CDR3 DNA follows: TGTGCCAGCAGCTACTCCAGGGGAAATGAGCAGTTCTTC.

The chain is built from TRBV7-2 and TRBJ2-7, with 8 bases fitting TRBD2. The CDR3 has 14 amino acids. Germline V gene data show CDR1 as SGHTA and CDR2 as FQGNSA. J lost 5 bases, V lost 5 bases, and 8 bases had no gene match. CDR3 amino acids: CASSTGTRSNEQYF. The CDR3 DNA sequence: TGTGCCAGCAGCACCGGGACTAGGAGCAACGAGCAGTACTTC.

The rearrangement joins TRBV11-2 to TRBJ2-5; perhaps TRBD2 as D (7 bases). Trimming took off 5 bases at V and 3 bases at J, with 16 bases between the two ends. This CDR3 has 15 amino acids. Per germline, CDR1 SGHAT and CDR2 FQNNGV. In nucleotides, the CDR3 is TGTGCCAGCAGCCGGGCCGGGGGGCGAGAAGAGACCCAGTACTTC. This encodes CASSRAGGREETQYF.

This chain connects TRBV7-3 to TRBJ2-6; D perhaps matches TRBD1 (7 bases). Germline V CDR1 and CDR2: SGHTA, FQGTGA. The CDR3 sequence is 17 residues long. Deletions cut 0 bases from V and 5 bases from J, with 14 bases between. CDR3 sequence (DNA): TGTGCCAGCAGCTTAACTGGAGGGGGCGCACGGGCCAACGTCCTGACTTTC. Its protein product is CASSLTGGGARANVLTF.

V gene TRBV7-9 combines with J gene TRBJ1-1; TRBD1 agrees at 9 bases. V was clipped by 11 bases and J by 3 bases; unmatched bases: 13. The V gene's germline CDR1 is SEHNR and CDR2 FQNEAQ (reference sequence). This CDR3 is built from 15 residues. For the CDR3, the DNA is TGTGCCGCCAGGGGACAGGGACGAAGGGACACTGAAGCTTTCTTT. Translated, it gives CAARGQGRRDTEAFF.

V is TRBV7-3 and J is TRBJ2-7; TRBD1 matches at 9 bases. The CDR3 runs 16 residues. Looked up from germline, CDR1 is SGHTA and CDR2 is FQGTGA. Trimming removed 5 bases from V and 3 bases from J; junction bases left unmatched: 11. The CDR3 here is CASSTRAGQGHYEQYF. The CDR3 bases are TGTGCCAGCAGCACCCGCGCGGGACAGGGCCACTACGAGCAGTACTTC.

The rearrangement uses TRBV11-3 and TRBJ2-5, with 7 bases aligning to TRBD1. Per the germline V gene, CDR1 is SGHNT and CDR2 is YENEEA. J gave up 6 bases and V 3 bases, and 7 bases lay outside the gene matches. The CDR3 runs 14 residues. CDR3 protein: CASSLGRGQKTQYF. The CDR3 nucleotides read TGTGCCAGCAGCTTGGGTAGGGGGCAGAAGACCCAGTACTTC.

This chain connects TRBV10-2 to TRBJ1-5; 8 positions match TRBD1. With 7 bases clipped from V and 7 bases from J, the junction kept 9 bases outside the gene matches. The CDR3 has 14 residues. The V gene's germline CDR1 is WSHSY and CDR2 SAAADI. CDR3 DNA sequence: TGCGCCAGCAATGGGGGACAGGCGGGACAGCCCCAGCATTTT. This gives the protein CASNGGQAGQPQHF.

This clone was detected only once. This chain connects TRBV27 to TRBJ2-2; D possibly matches TRBD1 or TRBD2 (5 bases each). The V end was cut by 4 bases, the J end by 1 base, with 10 bases between. This CDR3 has 15 amino acids. Germline V gives CDR1 MNHEY, CDR2 SMNVEV (reference sequence). The CDR3: CASSSGRQNTGELFF. The CDR3 coding sequence is TGTGCCAGCAGTTCGGGACGGCAGAACACCGGGGAGCTGTTTTTT.

The chain joins TRBV5-1 to TRBJ2-2; 9 nucleotides agree with TRBD1. Trimming took 4 bases from V and 1 from J; bases not matched to a gene: 5. The CDR3 contains 16 residues. The germline V gene encodes CDR1 SGHRS and CDR2 YFSETQ. CDR3 amino acids: CASSPWTGENTGELFF. In DNA, the CDR3 is TGCGCCAGCAGCCCCTGGACAGGGGAGAACACCGGGGAGCTGTTTTTT.

V gene TRBV11-1 combines with J gene TRBJ2-7, with D possibly TRBD1 on 5 matching bases. The germline V gene encodes CDR1 SGHAT and CDR2 FQDESV (reference sequence). The CDR3 has 13 amino acids. V was shortened by 3 bases and J by 6 bases, with 12 bases between the two germline ends. The CDR3 is CASSFPGMGEQYF. As DNA, the CDR3 is TGTGCCAGCAGCTTTCCAGGGATGGGCGAGCAGTACTTC.

The chain joins TRBV4-2 to TRBJ2-2; 13 bases align to TRBD2. The CDR3 is 19 amino acids. The V segment lost 3 bases and the J segment 6 bases; nucleotides outside the gene matches: 13. The germline V gene has CDR1 LGHNA and CDR2 YNFKEQ. In nucleotides, the CDR3 is TGTGCCAGCAGCCACCGGGGACTAGCGGGGCCTTCGGGGGCCGGGGAGCTGTTTTTT. Translating it yields CASSHRGLAGPSGAGELFF.